The sequence of this T cell receptor beta chain was determined in a study of blood T cell repertoires in COVID-19. This clone appeared a single time. The study drew participants aged about 18 to 95 years from fewer than 30 US areas. For recovered donors of Cohort 3, there were two negative PCRs, clearance, or symptom resolution. From germline, CDR1 is SGHNT and CDR2 YENEEA. CDR3 length: 16 amino acids. The ends lost 5 bases at V and 7 bases at J; junction bases unmatched: 13. The table came from immunoSEQ multiplex PCR; TCRdb's copy has only in-frame clones and leaves some out. This sample has 150,000 to 170,000 clones, with around 80% found just once.

The sequence derives from a man aged 50 to 60 who had recovered from COVID-19. The sequencing sample was made of PBMCs or T cells enriched from blood (not recorded which). The chain links TRBV11-3 to TRBJ2-1; 8 bases match TRBD2. The CDR3 region is CASSPSRGGPVNEQFF. Here the CDR3 DNA reads TGTGCCAGCAGCCCGAGTCGGGGGGGCCCGGTGAATGAGCAGTTCTTC.